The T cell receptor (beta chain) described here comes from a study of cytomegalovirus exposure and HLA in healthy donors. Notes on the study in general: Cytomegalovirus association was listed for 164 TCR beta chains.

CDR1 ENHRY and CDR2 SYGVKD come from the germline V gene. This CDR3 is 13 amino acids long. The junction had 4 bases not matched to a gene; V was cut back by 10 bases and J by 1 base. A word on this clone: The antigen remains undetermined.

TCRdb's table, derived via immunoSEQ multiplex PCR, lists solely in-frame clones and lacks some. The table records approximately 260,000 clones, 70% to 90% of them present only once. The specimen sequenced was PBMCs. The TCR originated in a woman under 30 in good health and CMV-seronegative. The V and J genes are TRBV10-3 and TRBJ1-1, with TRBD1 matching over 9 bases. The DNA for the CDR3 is TGTGCCACACAGGGGGCACCGAACACTGAAGCTTTCTTT. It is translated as CATQGAPNTEAFF.